This entry features one T cell receptor (beta chain) sequence. Its specificity is not known. The sample originates from a study of graft-versus-host responses after intestinal transplantation. Study context: Anti-thymocyte globulin induction, then tacrolimus and steroids for 3 to 4 years, went to all recipients. Broader study findings: High graft-versus-host to host-versus-graft clonal ratios were found in allografts of patients who had graft-donor T cell macrochimerism.

Only in-frame clones appear in the TCRdb table, and some are missing; sequencing was by immunoSEQ multiplex PCR. The sample has approximately 63,000 clones, 90% to 95% seen once. V lost 7 bases to trimming and J lost 2 bases; unmatched junction nucleotides: 4. The CDR3 has 13 residues. Germline V gene data show CDR1 as SNHLY and CDR2 as FYNNEI. The starting material was unstimulated CD4+ T cells sorted from spleen or lymph node cells, obtained before transplant. The clonotype originates from a human donor who was the organ donor for an intestinal transplant. This chain uses TRBV2 with TRBJ2-7; 8 bases are shared with TRBD2. The CDR3 spells CASKRETAYEQYF. The CDR3 DNA is TGTGCCAGCAAGCGGGAGACAGCCTACGAGCAGTACTTC.